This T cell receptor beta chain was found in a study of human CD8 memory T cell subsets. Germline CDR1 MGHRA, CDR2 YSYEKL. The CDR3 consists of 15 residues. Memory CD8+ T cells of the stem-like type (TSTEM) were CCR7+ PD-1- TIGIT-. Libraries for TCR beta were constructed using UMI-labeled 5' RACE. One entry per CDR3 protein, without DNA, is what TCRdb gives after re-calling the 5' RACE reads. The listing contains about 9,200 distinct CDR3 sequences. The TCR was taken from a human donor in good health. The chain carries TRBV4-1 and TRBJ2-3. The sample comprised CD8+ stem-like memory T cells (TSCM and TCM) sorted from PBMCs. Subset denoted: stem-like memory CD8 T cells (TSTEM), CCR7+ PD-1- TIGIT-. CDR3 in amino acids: CASRDLGLSTDTQYF.